The following is a T cell receptor beta chain sequence with its context. This clonotype was observed many times. What this receptor recognizes is not known. The sample holds no much larger clone one base away, and base qualities are not on file. The germline V and J ends show losses of 2 bases and 6 bases respectively, and no gene match explains 6 bases of the junction. The cysteine opens and the phenylalanine closes a CDR3 of 15 amino acids. The CDR3 DNA has 45 bases and is translated from base 1. Only healthy Caucasian donors were included. Miltenyi CD45RO+ enrichment and human naive T-cell isolation kits were used to isolate memory (CD45RO+) and naive T cells from PBMC. Library construction relied on 5' RACE. Sequencing used an Illumina HiSeq 2000. Template switching added a universal primer binding site, and the final cDNA carried a unique molecular identifier that allowed TCR cDNA molecules to be counted accurately. First-strand cDNA for TCR alpha and beta chains was synthesized from specific primers in the conserved constant-segment region. To control for contamination, every cDNA library was double barcoded, receiving both a SMART-Mk sample barcode and Illumina barcodes. TruSeq adapter sequences and Illumina sample barcodes were added in two successive PCR steps. Sequencing of the TCR alpha and beta cDNA libraries was done on the Illumina HiSeq platform using custom primers. The published analysis was carried out like this. MiGEC processed the raw reads to extract unique molecular identifiers, while MiXCR was used to determine the CDR3 positions. Recombination models were inferred per individual with the repgenHMM and IGoR tools using an EM algorithm. The tcR package in R was used for shared clonotype analysis, with sharing normalized by the product of cloneset sizes. To study raw recombination without the effects of thymic and clonal selection, out-of-frame nonproductive sequences were analyzed. Through fastp at Q25 and MiXCR, TCRdb rebuilt clones from the public reads, retaining in-frame beta chains. For every CDR3 protein sequence, its rows merge into one entry that carries the most common genes and DNA. The V and J calls, along with clone size, are taken from TCRdb and not from the paper's own processing. The sample has about 100,000 distinct CDR3 sequences on record, under 6.5% of them singletons. The ten largest make up less than 15% of the sample.

This sample is part of a study of identical twins listed by TCRdb under 2016. Looking at the study overall: TCR alpha and beta repertoires from monozygotic twins, unrelated adults of various ages and cord blood were deep-sequenced to test whether fetal clonotypes persist. To rule out contamination, the twin experiments were replicated at different times with different library preparation protocols.

Broader findings and caveats from the paper: Recombination models systematically underestimated out-of-frame TCR alpha sharing in monozygotic twins but agreed with sharing between unrelated individuals. Zero-insertion analyses could be partly confounded by invariant T cells such as MAIT and iNKT, though diverse VJ usage argued against such confounding for most clonotypes. Fewer insertions were carried by abundant cord blood beta clonotypes; a weaker similar trend was observed in young adult naive repertoires, while no such trend was observed in memory repertoires. Compared with coincidental sharing between unrelated individuals, out-of-frame TCR alpha sequences shared between twins showed an excess of sequences with low generation probability. Excess twin sharing in beta out-of-frame sequences was weaker because fewer shared sequences lowered the signal-to-noise ratio. Because the same donors could not be followed over many years, the conclusions relied on cross-sectional statistical analysis.

Sequenced sample: memory T cells sorted from blood. The cell subset or site label corresponds to: CD45RO+ enriched T cells. The sequence joins TRBV12-3 or TRBV12-4 to TRBJ2-3; 9 nucleotides in the junction match TRBD2. The TCR comes from a woman in her forties or fifties in good health. The DNA reads TGTGCCAGCAGTTTATCTAGCGGGATCGGGGATACGCAGTATTTT. Translated, this is CASSLSSGIGDTQYF.